This TCR beta chain was captured by sequencing in a study of cytotoxic CD8 clonotypes in ibrutinib-treated CLL. The data were produced by immunoSEQ multiplex PCR, yet TCRdb's version contains in-frame clones alone and is incomplete. The sample has 200,000 to 250,000 clones; roughly 79% are singletons. Germline assignment: CDR1 MNHNY and CDR2 SVGAGI (reference sequence). The length of the CDR3 is 16 residues. V was shortened by 4 bases and J by 0 bases, with 13 bases between the two germline ends. In this sample, this clone turned up once. The sequencing used PBMCs, collected after 12 months of ibrutinib treatment. This rearrangement joins TRBV6-6 to TRBJ1-3; the D gene is possibly TRBD1 (5 bases). This clonotype was sampled from a human donor with chronic lymphocytic leukemia. CDR3 nucleotides: TGTGCCAGCAGTTCCCACGCCGGGACCTCTGGAAACACCATATATTTT. Translation gives CASSSHAGTSGNTIYF.